Described below is a single TCR beta chain sequence and its context. No cognate antigen has been identified for it. No quality values exist for individual bases; no much larger clone is one base distant. These data come from a study of chemoradiotherapy in HPV16-positive cancers (dated by TCRdb to between 2021 and 2024). Regarding the complete study: Functional T-cell assays on cells from a couple of HPV16-positive patients defined candidate HPV-specific T-cell clones and common TCR motifs. Next, the candidate HPV-specific TCRs and motifs were followed in TCR repertoires from about 90 patients with HPV-related cancers. The study asked whether T-cell immunity to the HPV oncoproteins E6 and E7 changes during chemoradiotherapy and whether this immunity affects survival.

Overall study outcomes, separate from this receptor: In HPV16-positive patients, expansion of HPV-responsive T cells during chemoradiotherapy was associated with improved recurrence-free survival. Expansion of candidate HPV-specific clones and E7-related TCR motifs was observed in the tumor microenvironment during treatment, whereas no such expansion was observed for non-HPV-specific T cells. Only a couple of HPV16-positive patients were used to derive the functional definition of HPV-specific T cells, and the survival association was reported for HPV16-positive patients.

Libraries were prepared through the immunoSEQ multiplex PCR assay. Imported from immuneACCESS, the table was reduced by TCRdb to in-frame sequences with V and J called. These copies leave out some clones; in studies compared against another copy, an unresolved V gene accounts for under half, and the cause of the remainder is not known. The sample table holds fewer than 6,500 clones, of which around 83% were seen once. The ten largest clones add up to 5.5% to 6.5% of the sample. V loses 5 bases of germline sequence and J loses 4 bases, and the interval between the two ends is 8 bases. Sequences SNHLY (CDR1) and FYNNEI (CDR2) are obtained from the germline V gene. The CDR3 holds 12 amino acids from the cysteine to the phenylalanine. Only the CDR3 part of the read is kept: 36 bases, read in frame from the first base. Repertoires were sampled multiple times during chemoradiotherapy, which allowed clonal expansion in the tumor microenvironment to be followed.

Specimen: tumor tissue, collected from a patient who underwent chemoradiotherapy. The chain links TRBV2 with TRBJ1-1, with the D gene not confidently named. The TCR comes from a human donor with HPV-associated anogenital cancer. The CDR3 is CASSQASTEAFF. The nucleotide sequence is given as TGTGCCAGCAGTCAGGCGAGCACTGAAGCTTTCTTT.